This is a list of T cell receptor beta chains from one sample in a study of CD8+ T cells in alopecia areata. Sequencing used immunoSEQ multiplex PCR; TCRdb keeps in-frame clones, though not all of them. This table has some 30,000 clones, 62% appearing once. Sequenced input: NKG2D-high CD8+ T cells sorted from blood. The receptors shown here come from a human donor with alopecia areata. The CDR3 runs from the conserved cysteine through the conserved F or W. A D gene is named only where the DNA matches it firmly. Rows give clone size only sometimes, using once, few, many, or a class for an expanded clone.

D gene	clone size	V gene	J gene	CDR3 length	CDR3 DNA	CDR3 protein
TRBD2	once	TRBV7-8	TRBJ2-3	16	TGTGCCAGCAGCTTGGGGACTAGCGACGACACAGATACGCAGTATTTT	CASSLGTSDDTDTQYF
-	-	TRBV27	TRBJ1-1	13	TGTGCCAGCAGGAGGTGGAGGGGGTATGAAGCTTTCTTT	CASRRWRGYEAFF
TRBD1	-	TRBV18	TRBJ2-7	13	TGTGCCAGCTCACCCCGGGACAGCTACGAGCAGTACTTC	CASSPRDSYEQYF
-	-	TRBV6-5	TRBJ2-7	14	TGTGCCAGCAGCACGGGGCTACCCCCCTACGAGCAGTACTTC	CASSTGLPPYEQYF
-	-	TRBV19	TRBJ1-1	13	TGTGCCAGCCTGAACTACGTCAACACTGAAGCTTTCTTT	CASLNYVNTEAFF
-	-	TRBV29-1	TRBJ1-2	11	TGCAGCGTTGTGACAGTTGATGGCTACACCTTC	CSVVTVDGYTF
-	few	TRBV5-1	TRBJ1-1	13	TGCGCCAGCAGTCAGGGATTGAACACTGAAGCTTTCTTT	CASSQGLNTEAFF
-	few	TRBV2	TRBJ2-1	14	TGTGCCAGCAGCTACATAGTGAGCTACAATGAGCAGTTCTTC	CASSYIVSYNEQFF
-	-	TRBV27	TRBJ2-7	15	TGTGCCAGCAGTTCCCTCGTACATGGAGACTACGAGCAGTACTTC	CASSSLVHGDYEQYF
TRBD1	-	TRBV11-2	TRBJ2-7	14	TGTGCCAGCAGCCAAACAGGGGACCCCTACGAGCAGTACTTC	CASSQTGDPYEQYF
TRBD2	-	TRBV30	TRBJ2-5	15	TGTGCCTGGAGTGTTCAGGACTCCGGCGGGGGGACCCAGTACTTC	CAWSVQDSGGGTQYF
-	-	TRBV11-2	TRBJ2-5	19	TGTGCCAGCAGCGTGATAGGACGGGGATCTTTTAGGTTTGGGGAGACCCAGTACTTC	CASSVIGRGSFRFGETQYF
TRBD2	-	TRBV7-2	TRBJ2-7	15	TGTGCCAGCAGCAAGCCGGGACTAGCACTCGACGAGCAGTACTTC	CASSKPGLALDEQYF
-	-	TRBV7-2	TRBJ2-7	18	TGTGCCAGCAGCCCATTTTTCCCCGGGGGCCCCTTGTCAGGCGAGCAGTACTTC	CASSPFFPGGPLSGEQYF
-	few	TRBV5-6	TRBJ2-5	16	TGTGCCAGCAGCTTTCTGGGGCAGGGTGTCAGTGAGACCCAGTACTTC	CASSFLGQGVSETQYF
TRBD1	-	TRBV6-1	TRBJ2-7	12	TGTGCCACCGCGACAGGGTTATACGAGCAGTACTTC	CATATGLYEQYF
TRBD1	few	TRBV7-9	TRBJ1-5	18	TGTGCCAGCAGCCCCACAGTAGGGACAGGAGTTAGCAATCAGCCCCAGCATTTT	CASSPTVGTGVSNQPQHF
TRBD2	-	TRBV27	TRBJ2-7	17	TGTGCCAGCAGTCCACTTAGAGGACTAGCGGGAGTCTACGAGCAGTACTTC	CASSPLRGLAGVYEQYF
TRBD2	-	TRBV9	TRBJ2-2	17	TGTGCCAGCAGCGTGGGTAAGAGCGGGAGGCCGACCGGGGAGCTGTTTTTT	CASSVGKSGRPTGELFF
-	-	TRBV6-5	TRBJ1-2	16	TGTGCCAGCAGTTACTCCAGGACGGGAGCTAACTATGGCTACACCTTC	CASSYSRTGANYGYTF
TRBD1	-	TRBV9	TRBJ2-4	16	TGTGCCAGCAGCCCTTGGACAGGGGGCTTCGAAAACATTCAGTACTTC	CASSPWTGGFENIQYF
-	-	TRBV21-1	TRBJ2-1	16	TGTGCCAGCAGCAATCGACTAGCGGGGGGCTGGAATGAGCAGTTCTTC	CASSNRLAGGWNEQFF
-	-	TRBV19	TRBJ2-7	14	TGTGCCAGCACAGATCCCGACAGCTCCTACGAGCAGTACTTC	CASTDPDSSYEQYF
TRBD1	few	TRBV29-1	TRBJ1-1	11	TGCAGCGTCGACAGGGGGGCTGAAGCTTTCTTT	CSVDRGAEAFF
-	-	TRBV9	TRBJ2-1	14	TGTGCCAGCAGCGTAGGAGGACATAACAATGAGCAGTTCTTC	CASSVGGHNNEQFF
-	-	TRBV4-1	TRBJ2-4	15	TGCGCCAGCAGCCAGTTACAGGGCGGGCAGGACATTCAGTACTTC	CASSQLQGGQDIQYF
-	-	TRBV21-1	TRBJ2-7	16	TGTGCCAGCAGCACAAAGGGGAGACTTCAGTCCTACGAGCAGTACTTC	CASSTKGRLQSYEQYF
-	-	TRBV28	TRBJ2-1	11	TGTGCCAGCAGTTTGGTAAATGAGCAGTTCTTC	CASSLVNEQFF
-	-	TRBV7-8	TRBJ1-2	16	TGTGCCAGCAGCTTATTCGGGGGAGAACGGCACTATGGCTACACCTTC	CASSLFGGERHYGYTF
TRBD1	-	TRBV29-1	TRBJ1-2	13	TGCAGCGCCTTACAGGGGACCTACGATGGCTACACCTTC	CSALQGTYDGYTF
TRBD1	-	TRBV5-1	TRBJ2-7	15	TGCGCCAGCAGCTTGGGACAGGGGATCTCCTACGAGCAGTACTTC	CASSLGQGISYEQYF
-	-	TRBV7-6	TRBJ1-5	14	TGTGCCAGCAGCTTAGGCCCCAGCAATCAGCCCCAGCATTTT	CASSLGPSNQPQHF
TRBD1	once	TRBV6-1	TRBJ2-1	15	TGTGCCAGCAGTGTCTCGGGACAGGGGGCCAATGAGCAGTTCTTC	CASSVSGQGANEQFF
TRBD2	-	TRBV6-4	TRBJ2-1	15	TGTGCCAGCAGTGACTCTAGCGGGAGTTACAATGAGCAGTTCTTC	CASSDSSGSYNEQFF
TRBD2	once	TRBV27	TRBJ2-3	15	TGTGCCAGCAATGATAGGCTAGCGGGAGGATATACGCAGTATTTT	CASNDRLAGGYTQYF